The 14 T cell receptor beta chains listed next were all sequenced from one sample in a study of glioma-infiltrating T cells after dendritic cell vaccination. Clones were read by immunoSEQ multiplex PCR, and TCRdb kept only the in-frame ones, dropping some. The data hold over 70,000 clones, with over 75% observed a single time. The starting material was blood, obtained before dendritic cell vaccination. Receptor source: a human donor with glioblastoma.

With regard to this clone: Other DNA sequences in the sample encode the same CDR3. The CDR3 here is CASSLGSGGGETQYF. DNA for the CDR3: TGCGCCAGCAGCTTAGGGTCAGGAGGAGGGGAGACCCAGTACTTC. The gene calls are TRBV5-1 and TRBJ2-5; D is perhaps TRBD2 (6 bases). CDR1 is SGHRS and CDR2 is YFSETQ in the germline V gene. This CDR3 is built from 15 residues. V gave up 2 bases and J gave up 5 bases, with 16 bases separating them.

V usage is TRBV9 and J usage is TRBJ1-3; D is unclear. Germline loops: CDR1 SGDLS, CDR2 YYNGEE. The V and J ends lost 4 bases and 0 bases respectively, with 8 bases between them. The CDR3 loop spans 14 amino acids. CDR3 coding DNA: TGTGCCAGCAGCCTTCAGTACTCTGGAAACACCATATATTTT. It codes for CASSLQYSGNTIYF.

V is TRBV4-1 and J is TRBJ1-2, with D tentatively TRBD1 (5 bases). The CDR3 extends over 15 amino acids. From germline, CDR1 is MGHRA and CDR2 YSYEKL. Trimming took off 1 base at V and 1 base at J, with 10 bases between the two ends. The CDR3 spells CASSQGGRGNYGYTF. As DNA, the CDR3 is TGCGCCAGCAGCCAAGGGGGAAGGGGTAACTATGGCTACACCTTC.

V gene TRBV12-5 combines with J gene TRBJ1-1; D is possibly TRBD1 (5 bases). Germline V CDR1 and CDR2: LGHNT, FRNRAP. The CDR3 loop spans 13 amino acids. In DNA, the CDR3 is TGTGCCGTACAAAATCAGGGTTACACTGAAGCTTTCTTT. Encoded protein: CAVQNQGYTEAFF. Using reference TRBV12-5 and TRBJ1-1 for the parts outside the CDR3, the full variable domain is DARVTQTPRHKVTEMGQEVTMRCQPILGHNTVFWYRQTMMQGLELLAYFRNRAPLDDSGMPKDRFSAEMPDATLATLKIQPSEPRDSAVYFCAVQNQGYTEAFFGQGTRLTVV.

The V and J genes are TRBV14 and TRBJ2-1; D remains ambiguous. Per germline, CDR1 SGHDN and CDR2 FVKESK. The CDR3 is made up of 11 amino acids. V was shortened by 4 bases and J by 8 bases, with 6 bases between the two germline ends. Here the CDR3 reads CASSPGYEQFF. The CDR3 DNA reads as TGTGCCAGCAGCCCAGGCTATGAGCAGTTCTTC.

The CDR3 is CASSRADRNYGYTF. The CDR3 DNA is TGTGCCAGTAGCCGAGCCGATCGTAACTATGGCTACACCTTC. The chain is built from TRBV19 and TRBJ1-2; D remains unclear. V was shortened by 6 bases and J by 1 base, with 12 bases between the two germline ends. Germline CDR1 and CDR2: LNHDA and SQIVND (reference sequence). CDR3 length: 14 amino acids.

The chain joins TRBV19 to TRBJ2-1; a possible D gene is TRBD1 (6 bases). This CDR3 contains 15 residues. Germline loops: CDR1 LNHDA, CDR2 SQIVND (reference sequence). V lost 5 bases and J lost 6, with 17 bases in between. CDR3 residues: CASSFDRPGPNEQFF. In DNA, the CDR3 is TGTGCCAGTAGTTTCGACAGGCCCGGCCCCAATGAGCAGTTCTTC.

The chain employs TRBV6-6 and TRBJ1-1; 11 bases map to TRBD1. This CDR3 comprises 15 residues. Germline values: CDR1 MNHNY, CDR2 SVGAGI (reference sequence). Germline trimming cut 6 bases from V and 6 bases from J; bases unmatched to any gene: 9. CDR3 residues: CASRLPGQGGPEAFF. Here the CDR3 DNA reads TGTGCCAGCAGACTCCCGGGACAGGGGGGCCCTGAAGCTTTCTTT.

The chain recombines TRBV30 with TRBJ1-4; D is undetermined. This CDR3 spans 13 amino acids. The V and J ends lost 0 bases and 10 bases respectively, with 12 bases between them. Germline CDR1 is GTSNPN and CDR2 is SVGIG (reference sequence). The DNA of the CDR3 is TGTGCCTGGAGTGTGGAGGGTTCGGGAAAACTGTTTTTT. This codes for CAWSVEGSGKLFF.

This chain connects TRBV14 to TRBJ2-7, with TRBD2 matching over 8 bases. CDR3 length: 15 residues. Germline V gene data show CDR1 as SGHDN and CDR2 as FVKESK. The ends lost 4 bases at V and 9 bases at J; junction bases unmatched: 14. The CDR3 here is CASSPQSGGLTMQYF. The CDR3 region has the DNA TGTGCCAGCAGCCCCCAAAGCGGGGGACTTACGATGCAGTACTTC.

The chain joins TRBV5-4 to TRBJ2-3, with TRBD2 as a possible D gene (6 bases). Germline CDR1 reads SGHNT; CDR2 reads YYREEE (reference sequence). The CDR3 is 13 residues long. V lost 3 bases and J lost 4, with 9 bases in between. The CDR3 bases are TGTGCCAGCAGCTCGACTAGTTCAGATACGCAGTATTTT. Its protein is CASSSTSSDTQYF. Using reference TRBV5-4 and TRBJ2-3 for the parts outside the CDR3, the full variable domain is ETGVTQSPTHLIKTRGQQVTLRCSSQSGHNTVSWYQQALGQGPQFIFQYYREEENGRGNFPPRFSGLQFPNYSSELNVNALELDDSALYLCASSSTSSDTQYFGPGTRLTVL.

This clone was picked up a small number of times. This sequence joins TRBV5-1 and TRBJ1-6, with TRBD1 as a possible D gene (5 bases). Germline V gene lookup returns CDR1 SGHRS and CDR2 YFSETQ. V gave up 1 base and J gave up 9 bases, with 23 bases separating them. CDR3 length equals 18 residues. CDR3 in amino acids: CASSLSTLKGILGSPLHF. The CDR3, as DNA: TGCGCCAGCAGCTTGTCGACGCTGAAGGGGATTTTGGGTTCACCCCTCCACTTT.

V is TRBV5-4 and J is TRBJ2-3; 11 positions agree with TRBD2. The germline CDR1 and CDR2 sequences are SGHNT and YYREEE (reference sequence). The length of the CDR3 is 15 residues. The trim removed 6 bases at V and 6 bases at J, leaving 9 bases unmatched. CDR3 protein: CASKLAGGLWDTQYF. CDR3 coding DNA: TGTGCCAGCAAGCTAGCGGGAGGCCTTTGGGATACGCAGTATTTT.

The V gene is TRBV29-1, the J gene TRBJ2-1; 7 positions agree with TRBD1. With V trimmed by 7 bases and J by 3 bases, 9 bases remained unmatched. The CDR3 is made up of 14 amino acids. The germline gives CDR1 SQVTM, CDR2 ANQGSEA. The DNA of the CDR3 is TGCAGCGCCCTGGGACAGTCGGACTACAATGAGCAGTTCTTC. It specifies CSALGQSDYNEQFF.